This T cell receptor beta chain derives from a study of monozygotic twins with inflammatory bowel disease. Study-wide results and limits: For IBD patients, clonotypes shared with others were fewer than for healthy twins, especially with disease activity.

Blood samples of approximately 2.5 ml were drawn from every donor. To note about this clonotype: Its cognate antigen is unknown.

Germline lookup yields CDR1 SNHLY and CDR2 FYNNEI. This CDR3 has 13 amino acids. The team made cDNA by running eight separate reactions for each sample. Via template switching, UMIs carrying a 6-nucleotide sample barcode were introduced. Following a re-call of the 5' RACE reads, TCRdb has one entry per CDR3 protein and lacks DNA. This sample's table reports about 300,000 distinct CDR3 sequences. Sequencing was carried out using blood. This sequence was found in a human donor with ulcerative colitis or Crohn's disease, or a healthy co-twin of an affected twin (not recorded which). The rearrangement joins TRBV2 to TRBJ2-1; the D call of TRBD2 rests on TCRdb alone, since no DNA is present to check it. This chain's CDR3 is CASSSSAYNEQFF.